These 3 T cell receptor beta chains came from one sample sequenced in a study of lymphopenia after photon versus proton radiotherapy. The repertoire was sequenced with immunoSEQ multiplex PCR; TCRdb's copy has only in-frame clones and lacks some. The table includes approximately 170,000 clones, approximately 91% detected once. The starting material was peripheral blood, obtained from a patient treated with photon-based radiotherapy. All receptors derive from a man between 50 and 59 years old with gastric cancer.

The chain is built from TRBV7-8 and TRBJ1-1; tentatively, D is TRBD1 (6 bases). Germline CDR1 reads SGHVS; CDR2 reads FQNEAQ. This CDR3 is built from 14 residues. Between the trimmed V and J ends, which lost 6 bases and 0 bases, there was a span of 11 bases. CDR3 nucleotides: TGTGCCAGCAGACAAGACAGGTTGAACACTGAAGCTTTCTTT. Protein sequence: CASRQDRLNTEAFF.

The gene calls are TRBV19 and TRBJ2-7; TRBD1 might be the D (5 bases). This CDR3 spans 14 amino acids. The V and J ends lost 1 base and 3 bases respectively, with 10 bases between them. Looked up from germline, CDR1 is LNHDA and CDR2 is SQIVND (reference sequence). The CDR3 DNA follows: TGTGCCAGTAGTATAGGTCAGGGTCGCTACGAGCAGTACTTC. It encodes CASSIGQGRYEQYF. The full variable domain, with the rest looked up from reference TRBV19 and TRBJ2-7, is DGGITQSPKYLFRKEGQNVTLSCEQNLNHDAMYWYRQDPGQGLRLIYYSQIVNDFQKGDIAEGYSVSREKKESFPLTVTSAQKNPTAFYLCASSIGQGRYEQYFGPGTRLTVT.

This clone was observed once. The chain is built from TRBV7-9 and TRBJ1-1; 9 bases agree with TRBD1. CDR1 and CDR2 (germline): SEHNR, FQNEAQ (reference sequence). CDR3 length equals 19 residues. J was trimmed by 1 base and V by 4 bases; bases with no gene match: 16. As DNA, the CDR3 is TGTGCCAGCAGCTCACACAAATGGGACAGGGCAAGGGAGAACACTGAAGCTTTCTTT. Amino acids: CASSSHKWDRARENTEAFF.